This T cell receptor beta chain was recorded in a study of cytomegalovirus exposure and HLA in healthy donors. Whole-study context: About 85 million unique TCR sequences came from HLA-typed donors in an early release.

Concerning this clone itself: Its matching antigen is unknown.

The study ran its PCR with 60 Vbeta and 13 Jbeta primers. Data came from immunoSEQ multiplex PCR; TCRdb stores just in-frame clones and leaves some out. The sample yields 170,000 or so clones, over 75% seen once. The germline V gene encodes CDR1 MDHEN and CDR2 SYDVKM. The length of the CDR3 is 14 residues. The trim removed 6 bases at V and 6 bases at J, leaving 6 bases unmatched. Broader study findings: Within an earlier analysis, most TCR beta V segments proved productive either about 87% or about 30% of the time.

The source material was PBMCs. This TCR was recovered from a woman under 40 in good health and CMV-seronegative. The chain joins TRBV28 to TRBJ1-5; 9 bases agree with TRBD1. Here the CDR3 DNA reads TGTGCCAGCAGACCAACAGGGGGCGGTCAGCCCCAGCATTTT. It specifies CASRPTGGGQPQHF.